The rows below give T cell receptor beta chains drawn from one sample of a study of T cells expressing NK-cell markers. TCRdb reanalyzed the 5' RACE reads and collapses them to one entry per CDR3 protein, without DNA. Its table lists over 250,000 distinct CDR3 sequences. Sequencing used blood T cells: a sorted CD56 or NKG2C T cell subset, CD4+ or CD8+ T cells, or bulk PBMC T cells (not recorded which). These receptors all come from a woman between 18 and 70 years old in good health. The CDR3 runs from the conserved cysteine through the conserved F or W.

J gene,V gene,CDR3 protein
TRBJ2-7,TRBV12-3/TRBV12-4,CASSLLFSTYEQYF
TRBJ1-4,TRBV4-1,CASSQDTGLYEKLFF
TRBJ2-2,TRBV6-6,CASREGGSGELFF
TRBJ1-2,TRBV5-5,CASSSQGGANYGYTF
TRBJ1-5,TRBV20-1,CSAAPDRSVAGQPQHF
TRBJ2-4,TRBV11-2,CASSLGLLGTGGQGTKNIQYF
TRBJ2-1,TRBV18,CASTSLAARVNEQFF
TRBJ1-4,TRBV4-2,CASSQVVGWGEKLFF
TRBJ1-1,TRBV18,CASSQTGSEAFF
TRBJ2-2,TRBV29-1,CSVVGPKNTGELFF
TRBJ2-2,TRBV5-1,CASSLESLARAGELFF
TRBJ2-5,TRBV9,CASSPWVAGGGQETQYF
TRBJ1-1,TRBV7-9,CASSPGQKSPNTEAFF
TRBJ2-1,TRBV20-1,CSASRGGYNEQFF
TRBJ2-5,TRBV5-1,CASQGMETQYF
TRBJ1-2,TRBV6-1,CASLKYKDDSHGYTF
TRBJ2-7,TRBV5-1,CASSAYLSSYEQYF
TRBJ1-6,TRBV30,CAWTGAPNSPLHF
TRBJ2-1,TRBV14,CASSQPGTNRGDEQFF
TRBJ1-2,TRBV5-1,CASSLSGTELFGYTF
TRBJ2-3,TRBV30,CAWSPTSRQDTQYF
TRBJ1-2,TRBV12-3/TRBV12-4,CASSSGQGGTF
TRBJ1-5,TRBV6-1,CASSEAAGNQPQHF
TRBJ2-5,TRBV12-3/TRBV12-4,CASSLGATSETQYF
TRBJ1-1,TRBV6-2/TRBV6-3,CASSHRQGALNTEAFF
TRBJ1-1,TRBV20-1,CSARGAPGLINTEAFF
TRBJ2-5,TRBV5-1,CASSLDPGETQYF
TRBJ2-1,TRBV6-2/TRBV6-3,CASSYSTSGGAYNEQFF
TRBJ1-2,TRBV4-1,CASSQGLTDYGYTF
TRBJ2-5,TRBV11-2,CASSLVPGGQETQYF
TRBJ1-5,TRBV7-2,CASSQSGITNQPQHF
TRBJ2-5,TRBV27,CASSFRKTGGETQYF
TRBJ1-1,TRBV12-3/TRBV12-4,CASSAFYEAFF
TRBJ2-2,TRBV15,CATSRRGNTGELFF
TRBJ1-2,TRBV3-1,CASSQAGQGTIF
TRBJ2-5,TRBV4-2,CASSQERSGLPPETQYF
TRBJ1-2,TRBV6-2/TRBV6-3,CASSYVNYGYTF
TRBJ1-1,TRBV29-1,CSGSGGPTEAFF
TRBJ2-6,TRBV12-3/TRBV12-4,CASEWGSGANVLTF
TRBJ1-1,TRBV12-3/TRBV12-4,CASSLQGYVGTEAFF
TRBJ1-1,TRBV6-6,CASRTGRRPEAFF
TRBJ2-1,TRBV3-1,CASSQVAPSGRNEQFF
TRBJ2-5,TRBV7-9,CASSLIRDRELETQYF
TRBJ1-2,TRBV12-3/TRBV12-4,CASSFAVPYGYTF
TRBJ2-1,TRBV20-1,CSAQSGSGYNEQFF
TRBJ2-5,TRBV2,CASSDKTGGETQYF
TRBJ2-5,TRBV15,CATSAETGLGGETQYF
TRBJ2-5,TRBV20-1,CSAPSFPQETQYF
TRBJ2-1,TRBV29-1,CSVVGGAPLSSYNEQFF
TRBJ1-1,TRBV15,CATSRGDRGITEAFF
TRBJ1-1,TRBV7-2,CASSLGPGRNTEAFF
TRBJ2-3,TRBV7-8,CASSLVRESDTQYF
TRBJ2-5,TRBV20-1,CSARDPGGASETQYF
TRBJ2-2,TRBV29-1,CSVGTGANTGELFF
TRBJ1-5,TRBV28,CASSTPGRSKEPQHF
TRBJ1-2,TRBV13,CASSLEAGLDGYTF
TRBJ2-7,TRBV18,CASSPGAGAYEQYF